These 24 T cell receptor beta chains originate from one sample sequenced in a study of blood T cell repertoires in COVID-19. The method was immunoSEQ multiplex PCR; TCRdb's version includes in-frame clones alone and lacks a portion of them. In the table there are a few hundred thousand clones, about 82% of which are singletons. Specimen: peripheral blood. The receptors originated from a woman aged 50 to 60 with active or convalescent COVID-19.

The chain combines TRBV9 with TRBJ2-5; TRBD1 is a possible D gene (6 bases). Trimming took 2 bases from V and 3 from J, leaving 14 bases between them. The CDR3 loop spans 15 amino acids. Per germline, CDR1 SGDLS and CDR2 YYNGEE. This chain's CDR3 is CASSVGAIGKETQYF. The CDR3 DNA reads TGTGCCAGCAGCGTGGGGGCCATTGGGAAAGAGACCCAGTACTTC.

V usage is TRBV6-2 or TRBV6-3 and J usage is TRBJ2-1, with D maybe TRBD2 (7 bases). V was shortened by 6 bases and J by 8 bases, with 20 bases between the two germline ends. CDR1 and CDR2 (germline): MNHEY, SVGEGT. The CDR3 has 15 amino acids. CDR3 nucleotide sequence: TGTGCCAGCAGCTATCTCTTCAGCGGGACATATGAGCAGTTCTTC. Encoded protein: CASSYLFSGTYEQFF.

This chain joins TRBV6-1 and TRBJ2-7, with 10 bases that match TRBD1. Germline-derived CDR1 and CDR2 are MNHNS and SASEGT. V shed 2 bases, J shed 0 bases, and the junction held 7 bases outside the gene matches. CDR3 length: 17 amino acids. The DNA of the CDR3 is TGTGCCAGCAGTGAAAGGGACAGGGGCGAATTCTCCTACGAGCAGTACTTC. Protein product: CASSERDRGEFSYEQYF.

This chain uses TRBV15 with TRBJ2-1; TRBD2 aligns across 7 bases. Germline trimming cut 2 bases from V and 5 bases from J; bases unmatched to any gene: 6. Germline V gene data show CDR1 as LNHNV and CDR2 as YYDKDF (reference sequence). The CDR3 is 15 amino acids. The CDR3 DNA is TGTGCCACCAGCAGAACGCGGGGGAGGGACAATGAGCAGTTCTTC. Protein: CATSRTRGRDNEQFF.

The count of this clone is one. The rearrangement uses TRBV3-1 (or the pseudogene TRBV3-2) and TRBJ2-7; D might be TRBD1 (5 bases). Germline CDR1 LGHDT, CDR2 YNNKEL (reference sequence). V lost 1 base and J lost 0, with 10 bases in between. This CDR3 has 15 residues. The CDR3 sequence: CASSQVWGDSYEQYF. The CDR3 DNA sequence: TGTGCCAGCAGCCAAGTATGGGGCGACTCCTACGAGCAGTACTTC.

This chain links TRBV10-3 with TRBJ2-5, with a weak D call TRBD2 (6 bases). CDR1 and CDR2 from the germline V gene are ENHRY and SYGVKD. The CDR3 is 16 amino acids. Deletions cut 0 bases from V and 0 bases from J, with 11 bases between. In DNA, the CDR3 is TGTGCCATCAGTGAGTCCAAAGGGGAGGACCAAGAGACCCAGTACTTC. Protein sequence: CAISESKGEDQETQYF.

This clone has just a few counts. The chain couples TRBV3-1 (or the pseudogene TRBV3-2) to TRBJ1-1, with a possible D match to TRBD1 (5 bases). With 3 bases removed from V and 3 bases from J, the gap between germline ends came to 11 bases. The germline V gene has CDR1 LGHDT and CDR2 YNNKEL (reference sequence). The CDR3 consists of 14 residues. In nucleotides, the CDR3 is TGTGCCAGCAGCCACGACGACAGCCACACTGAAGCTTTCTTT. Its protein product is CASSHDDSHTEAFF.

This clone was found a few times. The rearrangement links TRBV2 to TRBJ1-5, with D possibly TRBD1 on 5 matching bases. The germline CDR1 and CDR2 sequences are SNHLY and FYNNEI. The CDR3 has 17 residues. V shed 4 bases and J shed 1 base, with 17 bases lying between them. The CDR3 spells CASSVLGRVRSNQPQHF. The CDR3 region has the DNA TGTGCCAGCAGTGTTTTGGGCAGGGTAAGAAGCAATCAGCCCCAGCATTTT.

The table lists this clone with a few counts. The chain uses TRBV6-5 and TRBJ1-1, with D possibly being TRBD1 (5 bases). With 6 bases removed from V and 1 base from J, the gap between germline ends came to 15 bases. The CDR3 consists of 15 residues. Germline V gene lookup returns CDR1 MNHEY and CDR2 SVGAGI. CDR3 sequence: CASSLSGARNTEAFF. CDR3 DNA sequence: TGTGCCAGCAGCCTTTCTGGGGCCAGGAACACTGAAGCTTTCTTT.

The chain is built from TRBV20-1 and TRBJ2-7, with D uncertain. V dropped 3 bases and J dropped 3 bases, with 9 bases sitting between them. Germline V lookup: CDR1 DFQATT, CDR2 SNEGSKA (reference sequence). The CDR3 is 12 residues long. The CDR3 is CSASDPYYEQYF. In nucleotides, the CDR3 is TGCAGTGCTAGTGACCCCTACTACGAGCAGTACTTC.

This clone was found once. V and J are TRBV15 and TRBJ1-5; perhaps TRBD1 as D (6 bases). Between the trimmed V and J ends, which lost 3 bases and 6 bases, there was a span of 15 bases. The germline gives CDR1 LNHNV, CDR2 YYDKDF (reference sequence). This CDR3 is 15 amino acids long. The CDR3 DNA sequence: TGTGCCACCAGCAGTCAACAGGGTATCGGTCAGCCCCAGCATTTT. Its translation is CATSSQQGIGQPQHF.

The rearrangement joins TRBV18 to TRBJ2-2; 7 bases fit TRBD2. V trimming: 0 bases; J trimming: 8 bases; junction bases outside the gene matches: 6. The CDR3 runs to 15 residues. Germline assignment: CDR1 KGHSH and CDR2 LQKENI. CDR3: CASSPPGGSPGELFF. The CDR3 DNA follows: TGTGCCAGCTCACCACCGGGCGGGAGCCCTGGGGAGCTGTTTTTT.

This sequence joins TRBV19 and TRBJ1-2; TRBD1 aligns across 8 bases. CDR1 and CDR2 (germline): LNHDA, SQIVND (reference sequence). This CDR3 spans 12 amino acids. Trimming cost V 3 bases and J 8 bases; bases outside gene matches: 2. The CDR3 region is CASSMDRAGYTF. The CDR3 nucleotides are TGTGCCAGTAGTATGGACAGGGCGGGCTACACCTTC.

The chain recombines TRBV27 with TRBJ2-5; 8 nucleotides align to TRBD1. The V gene end was trimmed by 4 bases and the J gene end by 5 bases; junction bases not matched to a gene: 6. This CDR3 has 14 amino acids. Germline V gives CDR1 MNHEY, CDR2 SMNVEV (reference sequence). CDR3 region: CASSSYRGVETQYF. CDR3 coding DNA: TGTGCCAGCAGTTCCTACAGGGGGGTGGAGACCCAGTACTTC.

This chain links TRBV6-5 with TRBJ1-2; tentatively, D is TRBD1 (6 bases). V was shortened by 6 bases and J by 2 bases, with 10 bases between the two germline ends. This CDR3 contains 13 residues. Germline assignment: CDR1 MNHEY and CDR2 SVGAGI. CDR3 sequence: CASRQGGNYGYTF. CDR3 in DNA: TGTGCCAGCAGACAAGGGGGAAACTATGGCTACACCTTC.

The chain has TRBV18 and TRBJ1-1; the D gene is possibly TRBD1 (6 bases). Trimming took off 6 bases at V and 1 base at J, with 18 bases between the two ends. The V gene's germline CDR1 is KGHSH and CDR2 LQKENI. The CDR3 spans 16 residues. CDR3 nucleotides: TGTGCCAGCTCCTCTAAATCGACAGGAGCGAACACTGAAGCTTTCTTT. It yields the protein CASSSKSTGANTEAFF. The complete variable domain, with remaining parts taken from reference TRBV18 and TRBJ1-1, reads NAGVMQNPRHLVRRRGQEARLRCSPMKGHSHVYWYRQLPEEGLKFMVYLQKENIIDESGMPKERFSAEFPKEGPSILRIQQVVRGDSAAYFCASSSKSTGANTEAFFGQGTRLTVV.

The rearrangement joins TRBV28 to TRBJ1-3, with D possibly being TRBD1 (6 bases). The germline V gene encodes CDR1 MDHEN and CDR2 SYDVKM. Trimming shortened V by 6 bases and J by 0 bases, and 15 bases separated the two germline ends. This CDR3 comprises 16 residues. CDR3 sequence: CASRKGGVGSGNTIYF. The CDR3 coding sequence is TGTGCCAGCAGAAAAGGGGGGGTCGGCTCTGGAAACACCATATATTTT. Together with reference TRBV28 and TRBJ1-3, the CDR3 gives the full variable domain: DVKVTQSSRYLVKRTGEKVFLECVQDMDHENMFWYRQDPGLGLRLIYFSYDVKMKEKGDIPEGYSVSREKKERFSLILESASTNQTSMYLCASRKGGVGSGNTIYFGEGSWLTVV.

V gene TRBV18 combines with J gene TRBJ1-2; maybe TRBD1 (6 bases). The CDR3 is made up of 16 amino acids. Trimming shortened V by 3 bases and J by 1 base, and 15 bases separated the two germline ends. The germline V gene encodes CDR1 KGHSH and CDR2 LQKENI. The CDR3 DNA sequence: TGTGCCAGCTCACCGAACGCTGGACAGTTTAACTATGGCTACACCTTC. This translates into CASSPNAGQFNYGYTF. The full variable domain, in which reference TRBV18 and TRBJ1-2 provide the parts outside the CDR3, is NAGVMQNPRHLVRRRGQEARLRCSPMKGHSHVYWYRQLPEEGLKFMVYLQKENIIDESGMPKERFSAEFPKEGPSILRIQQVVRGDSAAYFCASSPNAGQFNYGYTFGSGTRLTVV.

This clone was detected a few times. The V and J genes are TRBV10-3 and TRBJ2-1, with 10 bases aligning to TRBD2. Germline trimming cut 8 bases from V and 9 bases from J; bases unmatched to any gene: 10. The CDR3 is made up of 14 amino acids. Per germline, CDR1 ENHRY and CDR2 SYGVKD. The DNA of the CDR3 is TGTGCCATCCAGAGGACTAGCGGCCTTACTGAGCAGTTCTTC. As protein: CAIQRTSGLTEQFF.

This chain joins TRBV5-6 and TRBJ1-1; 7 nucleotides agree with TRBD1. CDR1 is SGHDT and CDR2 is YYEEEE in the germline V gene. This CDR3 has 12 residues. V shed 6 bases and J 4 bases; nucleotides not matched to a gene: 3. CDR3 nucleotides: TGTGCCAGCACCCAGGGGGTCACTGAAGCTTTCTTT. As protein: CASTQGVTEAFF.

There are many counts of this clone. The chain recombines TRBV3-1 (or the pseudogene TRBV3-2) with TRBJ2-2; D might be TRBD2 (5 bases). CDR1 and CDR2 from the germline V gene are LGHDT and YNNKEL (reference sequence). CDR3 length equals 14 residues. The V and J ends lost 3 bases and 5 bases respectively, with 10 bases between them. The CDR3 nucleotides are TGTGCCAGCAGCCACCTGGACTTGACCGGGGAGCTGTTTTTT. Protein product: CASSHLDLTGELFF.

The V gene is TRBV28, the J gene TRBJ1-1; D unclear. V lost 2 bases to trimming and J lost 1 base, with 5 bases between them. The V gene's germline CDR1 is MDHEN and CDR2 SYDVKM. This CDR3 has 13 amino acids. The CDR3 reads CASSLSQNTEAFF. CDR3 nucleotide sequence: TGTGCCAGCAGTTTAAGCCAGAACACTGAAGCTTTCTTT.

The chain joins TRBV28 to TRBJ1-6, with TRBD1 identical over 9 bases. CDR3 size: 12 residues. CDR1 and CDR2 (germline): MDHEN, SYDVKM. Losses at the gene ends were 6 bases for V and 14 bases for J; bases not matched to a gene: 5. This CDR3 reads CASRTGGASLHF. As DNA, the CDR3 is TGTGCCAGCAGAACAGGGGGCGCATCCCTCCACTTT.

The chain uses TRBV29-1 and TRBJ1-1; 11 nucleotides agree with TRBD1. This CDR3 has 12 amino acids. With 7 bases clipped from V and 5 bases from J, the junction kept 3 bases outside the gene matches. The germline CDR1 and CDR2 sequences are SQVTM and ANQGSEA. CDR3 in amino acids: CSAGQGATEAFF. The CDR3 DNA reads as TGCAGCGCTGGACAGGGGGCAACTGAAGCTTTCTTT.